This T cell receptor beta chain emerged from a study of cytomegalovirus exposure and HLA in healthy donors. Findings of the study overall: Evidence from a later analysis indicated that most CMV-associated TCR beta chains looked HLA-restricted.

As concerns this clone: Its antigen is not identified.

Germline CDR1 SGHVS, CDR2 FNYEAQ. V was cut by 0 bases and J by 0 bases, with 13 bases left in between. This CDR3 has 17 residues. PCR employed 60 Vbeta and 13 Jbeta primers. The table came from immunoSEQ multiplex PCR; TCRdb's copy has only in-frame clones and leaves some out. Recorded for this sample: 150,000 to 250,000 clones. Sequences were obtained from PBMCs. The chain uses TRBV7-6 and TRBJ2-3, with D tentatively TRBD2 (7 bases). The sequence was obtained from a boy aged 5 to 17 in good health and CMV-seronegative. The CDR3 DNA follows: TGTGCCAGCAGCTTAGCCGGGGGGCGGCGTAGCACAGATACGCAGTATTTT. Amino acids: CASSLAGGRRSTDTQYF.